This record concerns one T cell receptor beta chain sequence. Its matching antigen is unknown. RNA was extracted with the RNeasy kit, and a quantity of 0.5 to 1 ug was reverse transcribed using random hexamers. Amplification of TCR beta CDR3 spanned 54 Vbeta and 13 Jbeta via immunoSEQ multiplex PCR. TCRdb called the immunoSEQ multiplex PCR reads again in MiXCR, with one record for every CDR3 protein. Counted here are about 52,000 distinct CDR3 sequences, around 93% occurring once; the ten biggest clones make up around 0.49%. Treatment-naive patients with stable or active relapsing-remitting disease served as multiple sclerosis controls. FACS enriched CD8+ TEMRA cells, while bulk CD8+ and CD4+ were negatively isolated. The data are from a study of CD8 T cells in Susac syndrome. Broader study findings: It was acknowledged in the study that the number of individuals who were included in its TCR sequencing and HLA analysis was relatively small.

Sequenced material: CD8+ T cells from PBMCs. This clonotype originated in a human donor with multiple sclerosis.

The CDR3 nucleotides read TGTGCCAGCACTTTAAATTCCGGGGAGCTGTTTTTT. Translation gives CASTLNSGELFF. The rearrangement links TRBV7-9 to TRBJ2-2; D gene ambiguous. CDR1 is SEHNR, CDR2 FQNEAQ, per germline (reference sequence). The V end was cut by 7 bases, the J end by 6 bases, with 9 bases between. The CDR3 length is 12 residues. The full variable domain, rest sourced from reference TRBV7-9 and TRBJ2-2, is DTGVSQNPRHKITKRGQNVTFRCDPISEHNRLYWYRQTLGQGPEFLTYFQNEAQLEKSRLLSDRFSAERPKGSFSTLEIQRTEQGDSAMYLCASTLNSGELFFGEGSRLTVL.